The source of this T cell receptor (beta chain) is a study of cytomegalovirus exposure and HLA in healthy donors (dated by TCRdb to the late 2010s). Study-level background: According to an earlier analysis of 550 to 750 of the donors, roughly 180 million T cells yielded 117 million unique TCR beta sequences and 276 Gb of sequence data. An early release that covered more than 550 HLA-typed donors contained around 300 gigabases of sequencing data and about 84 million unique TCR sequences. The genetic ancestry cluster associated with self-reported Caucasian donors included 80% to 90% of the approximately 410 genotyped donors. The aim of the study was to test whether cataloging public T cell receptors could identify signatures of past pathogen exposure. The T cell repertoires of several hundred subjects were profiled by immunosequencing and related to cytomegalovirus serostatus. Along with the approximately 700-subject first cohort, a separate validation cohort of about 110 different subjects was used. To predict cytomegalovirus infection status, the study brought together high-throughput TCR immunosequencing, statistical association of individual TCRs with disease status, and machine learning. A later analysis re-examined previously published TCR beta repertoires from more than 550 donors and added high-resolution HLA genotyping to investigate patterns of TCR occurrence. The later analysis used no new phenotypic data to find candidate immune exposures, relying instead on TCR beta sequences and their occurrence across donors. In an earlier analysis of 500 to 650 of the donors, high-throughput TCR beta sequencing was used to judge whether each TCR beta V gene segment behaved as functional or pseudogenic. Donor age, sex, ethnicity and CMV serostatus were compiled alongside the repertoire data. In a later genetic analysis, genome-wide SNP genotypes for about 65% of the roughly 670 donors were used, and that subset was treated as a discovery cohort. Every discovery cohort repertoire had been produced on one sequencing platform. HLA typing covered class I and class II loci at four-digit resolution. The number of donors typed differed by locus, with 629-630 for A, B, C, DRB1 and DQB1, 522 for DQA1, 600 to 610 for DPA1, and some 470 for DPB1. Roughly 5 DR-DQ haplotypes were handled as single units for association and clustering because linkage in the cohort was strong. Across approximately 420 genotyped donors of the cohort, an average of about 200,000 unique TCR beta nucleotide sequences per donor were sequenced, and approximately 17% of those sequences were non-productive.

Relative to germline, V is missing 1 base and J is missing 1 base, with 3 bases of the junction outside any gene match. The CDR3 runs 15 residues from the cysteine to the phenylalanine. Of all the DNA, just the CDR3 is kept, 45 bases in frame from base 1. The germline V gene supplies CDR1 SGHAT and CDR2 FQNNGV. The paper as a whole reports these results and caveats: In a later analysis, the rate of TCR association differed among HLA loci, with DRB1 alleles having the most associated TCRs and HLA-C alleles having the fewest. Across donors, most TCR sequences were observed very rarely, whereas some public TCRs were present in many individuals. Cytomegalovirus status was reported to be diagnosed by the classifier with high specificity and sensitivity in both the original and validation cohorts. Compared with the roughly 670-donor mean, donors in an Asian-associated ancestry cluster had fewer N-insertions in productive TCRs, according to a later genetic analysis. Only TCR beta chains were sequenced in this cohort, and the absence of alpha or paired-chain data limited detectable features. When HLA alleles, especially DR and DQ, strongly co-occurred, TCR associations were difficult to assign to individual alleles. Most CMV-associated TCR beta chains appeared to be HLA-restricted in a later analysis, and the HLA associations seemed to be driven largely by CMV exposure. Sequencing depth was assumed to be roughly uniform across donors in the presence/absence analyses, though that assumption may not hold. Broadly in line with IMGT annotations, most TCR beta V segments showed up in productive rearrangements about 90% or about 30% of the time in an earlier analysis of roughly 590 of the donors. In the study, approximately 150 TCR beta chains were listed as associated with cytomegalovirus. The sequencing pipeline was judged likely to have produced a cluster of highly shared sequence variants as a technical artifact. A later analysis reported that several top co-occurrence clusters appeared linked to parvovirus B19, influenza, CMV and Epstein-Barr virus. In a later analysis, HLA-associated TCR beta chains showed more clonal expansion and lower generation probabilities than non-associated chains that were equally common. Correlated functional status among segregating V segments might reflect linkage disequilibrium, but an unknown experimental factor could not be ruled out. Immune exposure information for the cohort was limited to CMV serostatus. In vitro tests confirmed that a few of the cytomegalovirus-associated TCR beta chains recognize cytomegalovirus antigens. The authors suggested that the approach could potentially be generalized to other disease states and immunological phenotypes. A further reported finding was that TCR beta sequences accurately predicted the HLA-A and HLA-B alleles for most subjects in the first cohort. Because the 87-base-pair reads could not distinguish some IMGT-functional V segments, including TRBV6-2 and TRBV6-3, those segments were excluded. A later analysis associated 16,951 TCR beta sequences with specific HLA alleles at a false discovery rate of 0.05. HLA typing was unavailable for some donors at each locus, so association tests used only the typed subset. In a later genetic analysis, a missense DCLRE1C variant was associated with V-gene and J-gene trimming of TCR beta chains, and the association was replicated in an independent cohort. Because counts were too low, 15 to 20 rarely observed V segments, including chromosome 9 orphons, were excluded from the earlier analysis of 587 of the donors.

Concerning this clone itself: Its antigen specificity is not known. Base quality data are lacking; no much larger clone is found one base away.

The cohort consisted of more than 650 healthy bone marrow donors. At the time of sampling, all cohort members were nominally healthy, though unrecorded immune exposures were likely present. The donor was CMV seronegative and was included in the group of a few hundred seronegative cohort members. A peripheral blood sample was collected from each donor, and TCR beta sequencing was performed on peripheral blood mononuclear cells. Genomic DNA extraction from the blood cell samples was performed with the Qiagen DNeasy Blood Extraction Kit. The protocol used for the library was the immunoSEQ multiplex PCR assay. For the multiplex PCR, a mixture combining 60 forward primers for TCR Vbeta segments and 13 reverse primers for TCR Jbeta segments was used. Amplification of the CDR3 region of rearranged TCR beta genes was performed with a multiplex PCR assay on genomic DNA. The amplified TCR beta libraries were sequenced on the Illumina HiSeq System as 87-base-pair reads. For the original study's pipeline: A later analysis counted about 80 million unique TCR beta chains across the 600 to 850 repertoires, and some 12 million of these chains were shared by at least two donors. A nearest-neighbor algorithm error-corrected the raw reads and collapsed the reads into unique sequences, merging closely related sequences to remove PCR and sequencing errors. CDR3 sequences were aligned to IMGT reference sequences to assign V, D and J gene segments. For a sequence to be retained, at least a six-nucleotide match to both a V gene segment and a J gene segment was required. A rearrangement counted as productive if the CDR3 had no stop codons and remained in frame with V and J, and every other rearrangement counted as non-productive. CDR3 was defined by IMGT convention, running from the second conserved V-encoded cysteine to the conserved J-encoded phenylalanine. The earlier analysis of 450 to 750 of the donors excluded any sequence lacking an unambiguous match to a single V gene segment. An earlier analysis of a few hundred of the donors called V segments functional above 56.7% productive rearrangements and segregating when the between-donor standard deviation exceeded 5%. A statistical classification framework was developed to diagnose cytomegalovirus status using the catalog of TCR beta chain sequences. In a later analysis, TCR nucleotide sequences were compared against IMGT/GENE-DB human TR gene sequences so that V and J genes could be assigned. A later analysis assigned CDR3 sequences and most-parsimonious VDJ recombination scenarios with the TCRdist pipeline. In a later analysis, each TCR beta chain was defined by its CDR3 amino acid sequence together with its V-gene family, and reads without a unique V-gene family were excluded. To address suspected cross-contamination and a sequencing artifact, a later analysis removed over 500 highly shared, low-generation-probability nucleotide sequences. In a later analysis, a clonal expansion index for each public chain was calculated from normalized within-repertoire ranks of inferred template counts. A later analysis computed generation probabilities with a VDJ recombination model fitted to out-of-frame rearrangements, and checked the results against IGoR. A later analysis scored TCR-TCR, TCR-HLA and TCR-CMV co-occurrence with hypergeometric tests, applying a repertoire-size bias correction to TCR pairs. To estimate false discovery rates, a later analysis permuted the HLA or CMV assignments 20 times. In a later analysis, co-occurring TCRs were grouped with DBSCAN, and TCRdist sequence similarity was added when clustering was performed within HLA-allele-positive subsets. Repertoires with fewer than 30,000 or more than 120,000 public chains, plus five repertoires with anomalous nucleotide sharing, were excluded from co-occurrence clustering. The table was pulled from immuneACCESS by TCRdb, which kept in-frame rearrangements only. Such tables lose some clones; where checked, under half of the loss comes from unresolved V genes, and the rest has no known cause. The DNA gave D and trimming, while V, J and clone size come from that table. A total of roughly 100,000 clones appear in this sample, 70% to 80% of them only once. 1% to 1.5% of the sample goes to the ten largest clones.

The material sequenced was PBMCs. The chain uses TRBV11-2 and TRBJ2-5; TRBD1 aligns with 7 central bases. The source is a middle-aged man in good health and CMV-seronegative. At the DNA level, the sequence is TGTGCCAGCAGCTTAGGGACAGGACCCCAAGAGACCCAGTACTTC. Its protein reads: CASSLGTGPQETQYF. The CDR3 plus the reference TRBV11-2 and TRBJ2-5 genes for the other parts give the full variable domain: EAGVAQSPRYKIIEKRQSVAFWCNPISGHATLYWYQQILGQGPKLLIQFQNNGVVDDSQLPKDRFSAERLKGVDSTLKIQPAKLEDSAVYLCASSLGTGPQETQYFGPGTRLLVL.